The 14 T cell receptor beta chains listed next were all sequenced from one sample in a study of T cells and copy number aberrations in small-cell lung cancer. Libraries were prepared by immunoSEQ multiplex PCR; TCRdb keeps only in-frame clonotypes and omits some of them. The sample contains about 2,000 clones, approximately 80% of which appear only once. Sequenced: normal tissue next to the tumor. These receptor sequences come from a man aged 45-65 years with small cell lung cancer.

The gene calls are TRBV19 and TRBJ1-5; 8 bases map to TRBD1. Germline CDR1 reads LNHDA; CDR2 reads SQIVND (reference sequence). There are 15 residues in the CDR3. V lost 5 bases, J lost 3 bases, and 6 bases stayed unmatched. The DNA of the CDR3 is TGTGCCAGTAGTTCAGGGGGCGGGCCCAATCAGCCCCAGCATTTT. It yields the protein CASSSGGGPNQPQHF.

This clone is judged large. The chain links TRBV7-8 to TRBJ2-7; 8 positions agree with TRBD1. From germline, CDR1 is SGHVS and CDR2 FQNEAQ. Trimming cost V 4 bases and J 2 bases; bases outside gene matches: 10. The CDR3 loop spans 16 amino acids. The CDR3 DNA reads TGTGCCAGCAGCTCGCAGACAGGGGCATCAACCTACGAGCAGTACTTC. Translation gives CASSSQTGASTYEQYF.

The CDR3 spells CASSYARDMGTDTQYF. In DNA, the CDR3 is TGTGCCAGCAGTTACGCGCGGGATATGGGCACAGATACGCAGTATTTT. This chain connects TRBV6-5 to TRBJ2-3, with D perhaps TRBD2 (6 bases). CDR1 is MNHEY, CDR2 SVGAGI, per germline. V lost 2 bases to trimming and J lost 1 base, with 13 bases between them. The CDR3 runs to 16 residues.

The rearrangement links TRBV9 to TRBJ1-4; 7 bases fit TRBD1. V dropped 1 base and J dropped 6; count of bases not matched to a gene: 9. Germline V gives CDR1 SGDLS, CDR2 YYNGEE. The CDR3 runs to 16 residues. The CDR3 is CASSVSGTVSDEKLFF. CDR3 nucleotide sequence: TGTGCCAGCAGCGTATCTGGGACAGTGAGTGATGAAAAACTGTTTTTT.

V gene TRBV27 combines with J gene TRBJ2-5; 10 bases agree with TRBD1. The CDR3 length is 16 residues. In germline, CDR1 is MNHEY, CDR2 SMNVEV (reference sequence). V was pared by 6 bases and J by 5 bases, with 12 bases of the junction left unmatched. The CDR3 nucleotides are TGTGCCAGCAGCCGGACAGGGGGAAGTTTCGTGGAGACCCAGTACTTC. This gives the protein CASSRTGGSFVETQYF.

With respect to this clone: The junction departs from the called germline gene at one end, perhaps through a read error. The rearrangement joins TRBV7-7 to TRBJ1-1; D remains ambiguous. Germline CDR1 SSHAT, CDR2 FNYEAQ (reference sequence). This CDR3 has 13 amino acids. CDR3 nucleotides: TGTGCTAGCAGCTTAGAGGTGAACACTGAAGCTTTCTTT. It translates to CASSLEVNTEAFF.

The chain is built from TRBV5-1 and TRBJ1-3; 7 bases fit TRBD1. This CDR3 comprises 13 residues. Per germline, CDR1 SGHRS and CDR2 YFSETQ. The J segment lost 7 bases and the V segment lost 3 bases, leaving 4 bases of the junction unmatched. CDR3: CASSSQGDNTIYF. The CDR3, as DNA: TGCGCCAGCAGCTCTCAGGGGGATAACACCATATATTTT.

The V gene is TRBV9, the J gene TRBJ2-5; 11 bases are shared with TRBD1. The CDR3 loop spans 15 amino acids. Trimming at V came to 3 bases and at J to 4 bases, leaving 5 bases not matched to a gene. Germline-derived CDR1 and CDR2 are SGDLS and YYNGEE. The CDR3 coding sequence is TGTGCCAGCAGCGGCGGACAGGGGGCGGGAGAGACCCAGTACTTC. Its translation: CASSGGQGAGETQYF.

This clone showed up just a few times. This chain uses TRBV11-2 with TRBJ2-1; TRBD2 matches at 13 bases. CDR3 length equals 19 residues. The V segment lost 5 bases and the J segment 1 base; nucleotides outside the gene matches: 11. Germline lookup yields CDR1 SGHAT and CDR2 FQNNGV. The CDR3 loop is CASSNRLAGGQGSYNEQFF. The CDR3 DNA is TGTGCCAGCAGCAACCGACTAGCGGGAGGCCAGGGTTCCTACAATGAGCAGTTCTTC.

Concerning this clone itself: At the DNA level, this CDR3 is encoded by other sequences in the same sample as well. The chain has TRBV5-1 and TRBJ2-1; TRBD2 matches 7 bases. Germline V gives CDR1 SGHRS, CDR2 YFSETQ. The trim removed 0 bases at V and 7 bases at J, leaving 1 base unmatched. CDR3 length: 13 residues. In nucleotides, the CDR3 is TGCGCCAGCAGCTTGGGGACTAGTAATGAGCAGTTCTTC. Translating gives CASSLGTSNEQFF.

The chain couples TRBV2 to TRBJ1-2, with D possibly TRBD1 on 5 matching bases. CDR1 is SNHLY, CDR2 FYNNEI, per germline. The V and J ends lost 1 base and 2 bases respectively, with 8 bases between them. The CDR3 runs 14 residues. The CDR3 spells CASSEVRGNYGYTF. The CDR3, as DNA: TGTGCCAGCAGTGAAGTTCGGGGCAACTATGGCTACACCTTC.

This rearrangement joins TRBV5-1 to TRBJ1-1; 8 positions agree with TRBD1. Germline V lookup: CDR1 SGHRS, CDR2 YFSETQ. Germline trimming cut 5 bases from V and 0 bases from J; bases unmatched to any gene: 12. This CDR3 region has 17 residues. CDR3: CASRKTGDVAMNTEAFF. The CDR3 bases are TGCGCCAGCAGAAAGACAGGGGATGTGGCCATGAACACTGAAGCTTTCTTT. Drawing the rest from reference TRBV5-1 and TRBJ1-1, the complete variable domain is KAGVTQTPRYLIKTRGQQVTLSCSPISGHRSVSWYQQTPGQGLQFLFEYFSETQRNKGNFPGRFSGRQFSNSRSEMNVSTLELGDSALYLCASRKTGDVAMNTEAFFGQGTRLTVV.

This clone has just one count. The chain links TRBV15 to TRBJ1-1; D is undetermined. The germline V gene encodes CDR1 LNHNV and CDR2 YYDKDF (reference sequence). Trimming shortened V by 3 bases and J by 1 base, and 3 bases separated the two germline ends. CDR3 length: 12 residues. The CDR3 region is CATSSWNTEAFF. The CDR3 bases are TGTGCCACCAGCAGTTGGAACACTGAAGCTTTCTTT.

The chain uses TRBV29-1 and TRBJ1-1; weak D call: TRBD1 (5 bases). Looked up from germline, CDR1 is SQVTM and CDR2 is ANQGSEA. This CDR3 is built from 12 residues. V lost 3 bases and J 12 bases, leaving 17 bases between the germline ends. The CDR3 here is CSVDPGTGSPFF. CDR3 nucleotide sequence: TGCAGCGTTGACCCGGGAACAGGCTCCCCTTTCTTT.